The next 6 T cell receptor beta chains were all read from a single sample in a study of T cells in Graves' hyperthyroidism and ophthalmopathy. Regions amplified from RNA transcripts were the TCR beta CDR3 regions. The HTBI set primed first-round TCR CDR3 RT-PCR. In TCRdb, the multiplex PCR reads were re-called with MiXCR into one record per CDR3 protein. The sample holds approximately 600,000 distinct CDR3 sequences, around 20% seen once. Sequenced input: blood. The source of these receptors is a man aged 25-40 years with Graves' ophthalmopathy.

The chain employs TRBV6-1 and TRBJ1-2; D uncertain. The CDR3 is 16 amino acids. The germline V and J ends were trimmed by 6 bases and 7 bases, with 24 bases remaining between them. Germline loops: CDR1 MNHNS, CDR2 SASEGT. The CDR3 DNA reads TGTGCCAGCAGCAAACTGGACGAGGCCGGACCTCGTGGCTACACCTTC. This translates into CASSKLDEAGPRGYTF.

The CDR3 nucleotides are TGCGCCAGCAGCTTGGGCGACATCGTCTCTGGGGCCAACGTCCTGACTTTC. This codes for CASSLGDIVSGANVLTF. The chain couples TRBV5-1 to TRBJ2-6; the D is unclear. Germline V lookup: CDR1 SGHRS, CDR2 YFSETQ. The CDR3 is 17 amino acids. V lost 0 bases, J lost 0 bases, and 10 bases lay in between.

In this sample, this clonotype turned up many times. This chain links TRBV20-1 with TRBJ1-5; D is uncertain. Trimming cost V 0 bases and J 3 bases, with 6 bases left between them. Looked up from germline, CDR1 is DFQATT and CDR2 is SNEGSKA (reference sequence). The CDR3 extends over 13 amino acids. The CDR3, as DNA: TGCAGTGCTAGAGATCTGCTCAATCAGCCCCAGCATTTT. As protein: CSARDLLNQPQHF.

This rearrangement joins TRBV4-1 to TRBJ2-3, with D unclear. The CDR3 consists of 13 residues. Germline V CDR1 and CDR2: MGHRA, YSYEKL. V was trimmed by 1 base and J by 6 bases, leaving 8 bases between them. CDR3 sequence: CASSQVSADTQYF. In nucleotides, the CDR3 is TGCGCCAGCAGCCAAGTGAGCGCGGATACGCAGTATTTT.

This clonotype was detected ten times or more. The chain uses TRBV30 and TRBJ2-2; D gene uncertain. Between the trimmed V and J ends, which lost 3 bases and 6 bases, there was a span of 5 bases. Germline values: CDR1 GTSNPN, CDR2 SVGIG (reference sequence). This CDR3 region has 11 residues. The CDR3 DNA sequence: TGTGCCTGGAGCGGGTCCGGGGAGCTGTTTTTT. It codes for CAWSGSGELFF.

This clonotype was seen only a few times. The CDR3 nucleotides read TGTGCCACTAGACCGGGACTGGAATCCTACGAGCAGTACTTC. Its translation: CATRPGLESYEQYF. J is TRBJ2-7 and V is TRBV19, with D tentatively TRBD2 (6 bases). The CDR3 is made up of 14 amino acids. V lost 10 bases to trimming and J lost 1 base, with 17 bases between them. Germline V gene lookup returns CDR1 LNHDA and CDR2 SQIVND (reference sequence).